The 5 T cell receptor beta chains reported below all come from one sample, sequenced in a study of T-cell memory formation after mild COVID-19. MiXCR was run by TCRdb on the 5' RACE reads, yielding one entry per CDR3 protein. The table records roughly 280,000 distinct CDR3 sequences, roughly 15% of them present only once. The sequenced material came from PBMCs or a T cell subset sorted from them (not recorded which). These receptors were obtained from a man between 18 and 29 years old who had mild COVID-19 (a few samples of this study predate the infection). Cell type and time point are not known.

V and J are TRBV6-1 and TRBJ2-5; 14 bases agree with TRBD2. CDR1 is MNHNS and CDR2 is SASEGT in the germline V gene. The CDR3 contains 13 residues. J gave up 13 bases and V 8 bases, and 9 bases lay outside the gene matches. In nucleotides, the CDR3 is TGTGCCAGCCCCGGACTAGCGGGGGGCCGGGGGTACTTC. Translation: CASPGLAGGRGYF.

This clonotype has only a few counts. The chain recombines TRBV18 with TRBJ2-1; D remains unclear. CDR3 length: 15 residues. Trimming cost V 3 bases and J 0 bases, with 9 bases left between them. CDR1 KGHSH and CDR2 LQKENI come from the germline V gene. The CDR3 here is CASSPDQSSYNEQFF. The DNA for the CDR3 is TGTGCCAGCTCACCCGACCAGAGCTCCTACAATGAGCAGTTCTTC.

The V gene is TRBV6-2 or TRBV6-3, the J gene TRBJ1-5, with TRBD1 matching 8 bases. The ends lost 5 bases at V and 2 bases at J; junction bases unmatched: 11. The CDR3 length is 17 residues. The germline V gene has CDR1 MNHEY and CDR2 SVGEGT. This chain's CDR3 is CASSQRTGHDGNQPQHF. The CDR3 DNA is TGTGCCAGCAGTCAAAGGACAGGGCATGACGGCAATCAGCCCCAGCATTTT.

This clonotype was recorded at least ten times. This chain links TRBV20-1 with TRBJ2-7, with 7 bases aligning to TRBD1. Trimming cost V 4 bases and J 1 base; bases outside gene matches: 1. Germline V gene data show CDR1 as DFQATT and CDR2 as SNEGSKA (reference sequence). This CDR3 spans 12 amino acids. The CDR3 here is CSAMGQSYEQYF. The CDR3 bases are TGCAGTGCTATGGGACAGTCCTACGAGCAGTACTTC.

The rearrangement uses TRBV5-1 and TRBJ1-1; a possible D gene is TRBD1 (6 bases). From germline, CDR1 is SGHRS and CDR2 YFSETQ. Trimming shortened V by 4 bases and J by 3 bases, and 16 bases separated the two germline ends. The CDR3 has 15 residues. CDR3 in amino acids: CASSPTGTPYTEAFF. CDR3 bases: TGCGCCAGCAGCCCCACCGGGACACCTTACACTGAAGCTTTCTTT.